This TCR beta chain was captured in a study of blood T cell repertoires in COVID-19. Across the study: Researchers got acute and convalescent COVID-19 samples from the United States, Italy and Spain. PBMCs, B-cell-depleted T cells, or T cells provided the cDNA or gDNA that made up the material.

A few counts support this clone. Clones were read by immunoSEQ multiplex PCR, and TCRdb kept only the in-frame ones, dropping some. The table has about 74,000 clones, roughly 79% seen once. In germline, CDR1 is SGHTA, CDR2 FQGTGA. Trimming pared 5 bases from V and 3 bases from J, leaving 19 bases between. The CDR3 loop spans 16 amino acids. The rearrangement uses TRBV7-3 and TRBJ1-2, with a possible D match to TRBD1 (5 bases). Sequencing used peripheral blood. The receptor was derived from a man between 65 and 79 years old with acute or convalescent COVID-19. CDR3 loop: CASSIQRLGGDYGYTF. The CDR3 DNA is TGTGCCAGCAGCATCCAGAGACTGGGGGGAGACTATGGCTACACCTTC.